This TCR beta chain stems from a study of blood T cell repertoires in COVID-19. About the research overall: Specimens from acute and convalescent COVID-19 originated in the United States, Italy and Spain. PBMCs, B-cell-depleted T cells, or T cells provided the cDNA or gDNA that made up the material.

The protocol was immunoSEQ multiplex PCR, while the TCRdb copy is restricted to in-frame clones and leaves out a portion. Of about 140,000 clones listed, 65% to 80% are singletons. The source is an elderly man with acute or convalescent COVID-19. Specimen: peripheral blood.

CDR3 region: CASSQGGGAEKLFF. CDR3 bases: TGTGCCAGCAGCCAAGGAGGAGGGGCTGAAAAACTGTTTTTT. V is TRBV3-1 (or the pseudogene TRBV3-2) and J is TRBJ1-4; maybe TRBD1 (5 bases). Trimming removed 1 base at V and 7 bases at J, with 10 bases between. Germline CDR1 is LGHDT and CDR2 is YNNKEL (reference sequence). The CDR3 runs 14 residues.